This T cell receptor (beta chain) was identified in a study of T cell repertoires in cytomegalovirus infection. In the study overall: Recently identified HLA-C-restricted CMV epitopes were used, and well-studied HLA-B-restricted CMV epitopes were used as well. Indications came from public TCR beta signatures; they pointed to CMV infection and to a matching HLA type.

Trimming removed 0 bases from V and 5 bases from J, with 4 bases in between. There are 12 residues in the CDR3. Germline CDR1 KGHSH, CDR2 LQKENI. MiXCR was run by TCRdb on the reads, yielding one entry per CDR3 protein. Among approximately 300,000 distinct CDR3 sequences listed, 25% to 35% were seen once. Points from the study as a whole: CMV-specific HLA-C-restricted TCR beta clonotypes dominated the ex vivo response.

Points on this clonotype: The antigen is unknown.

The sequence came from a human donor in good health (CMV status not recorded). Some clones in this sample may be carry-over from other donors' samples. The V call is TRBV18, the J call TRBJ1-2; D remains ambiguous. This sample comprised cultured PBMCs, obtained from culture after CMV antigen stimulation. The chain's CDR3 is CASSPPGYGYTF. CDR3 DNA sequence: TGTGCCAGCTCACCACCGGGGTATGGCTACACCTTC. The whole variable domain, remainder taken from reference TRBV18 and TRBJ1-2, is NAGVMQNPRHLVRRRGQEARLRCSPMKGHSHVYWYRQLPEEGLKFMVYLQKENIIDESGMPKERFSAEFPKEGPSILRIQQVVRGDSAAYFCASSPPGYGYTFGSGTRLTVV.